A single sample gave rise to the 24 T cell receptor beta chains below, sequenced in a study of blood T cells in healthy people across ages. Next came a second PCR, run for about 7 to 12 cycles, which used a sample-barcoded 5' primer along with a J-beta primer mix. TCRdb reprocessed the 5' RACE reads with MiXCR, giving one entry per CDR3 protein. This repertoire shows about 1.4 million distinct CDR3 sequences, 59% found once; its top ten account for under 8.5%. Sequencing input: blood. All receptors derive from a young man in good health.

The V gene is TRBV6-1, the J gene TRBJ1-1; no firm D call. The CDR3 totals 12 residues. CDR1 MNHNS and CDR2 SASEGT come from the germline V gene. V lost 0 bases to trimming and J lost 7 bases, with 6 bases between them. Here the CDR3 DNA reads TGTGCCAGCAGTGAAGCACGGAATGAAGCTTTCTTT. It encodes CASSEARNEAFF.

The table lists this clonotype with a few counts. V and J are TRBV20-1 and TRBJ2-1, with unresolved D. Germline values: CDR1 DFQATT, CDR2 SNEGSKA (reference sequence). The CDR3 contains 11 residues. V dropped 3 bases and J dropped 9 bases, with 9 bases sitting between them. The CDR3 bases are TGCAGTGCTAGTATAGGGCCTGAGCAGTTCTTC. Translated, it gives CSASIGPEQFF.

This clonotype was found once. The chain links TRBV20-1 to TRBJ2-4; 7 bases line up with TRBD1. CDR1 and CDR2 from the germline V gene are DFQATT and SNEGSKA (reference sequence). The CDR3 has 15 residues. Trimming at V came to 5 bases and at J to 4 bases, leaving 11 bases not matched to a gene. The CDR3 reads CSAPTPGQEKNIQYF. In nucleotides, the CDR3 is TGCAGTGCTCCCACGCCTGGACAGGAGAAAAACATTCAGTACTTC.

V and J are TRBV3-1 and TRBJ1-2; D gene unclear. The CDR3 sequence is 14 residues long. The V gene lost 2 bases and the J gene lost 0 bases, with 7 bases spanning the gap. Germline V CDR1 and CDR2: LGHDT, YNNKEL (reference sequence). In nucleotides, the CDR3 is TGTGCCAGCAGCCAACAGCGATCTAACTATGGCTACACCTTC. As protein: CASSQQRSNYGYTF.

The CDR3 region has the DNA TGTGCCATCAGGTCAGGGGTTTCCTACAATGAGCAGTTCTTC. Translation: CAIRSGVSYNEQFF. The rearrangement uses TRBV10-3 and TRBJ2-1, with D perhaps TRBD1 (6 bases). The germline CDR1 and CDR2 sequences are ENHRY and SYGVKD. Trimming removed 6 bases from V and 1 base from J, with 10 bases in between. This CDR3 has 14 amino acids.

The chain uses TRBV20-1 and TRBJ1-4; 8 bases fit TRBD1. The ends lost 6 bases at V and 5 bases at J; junction bases unmatched: 5. CDR1 and CDR2 from the germline V gene are DFQATT and SNEGSKA (reference sequence). The CDR3 has 13 residues. CDR3 protein: CSARTGRNEKLFF. In DNA, the CDR3 is TGCAGTGCCAGGACAGGGAGGAATGAAAAACTGTTTTTT.

The genes are TRBV12-3 or TRBV12-4 and TRBJ2-2; possible D gene TRBD2, 6 bases. V lost 6 bases and J 9 bases, leaving 20 bases between the germline ends. CDR3 length: 15 amino acids. DNA of the CDR3: TGTGCCAGCAGCGAGTTCTTGCGGGGTCCACGGGAGCTGTTTTTT. As protein: CASSEFLRGPRELFF.

This clonotype came up a few times. This chain connects TRBV29-1 to TRBJ2-2; 11 nucleotides match TRBD1. This CDR3 contains 17 residues. The V and J ends lost 4 bases and 0 bases, in that order; junction bases with no gene match: 7. CDR1 is SQVTM and CDR2 is ANQGSEA in the germline V gene. DNA of the CDR3: TGCAGCGTTGCACGGACAGGGGGCGGTTCGAACACCGGGGAGCTGTTTTTT. Amino acid sequence: CSVARTGGGSNTGELFF.

This clonotype was observed a handful of times. V gene TRBV10-3 combines with J gene TRBJ1-2; possible D gene TRBD1, 6 bases. Germline V CDR1 and CDR2: ENHRY, SYGVKD. The CDR3 totals 15 residues. Trimming took off 0 bases at V and 3 bases at J, with 11 bases between the two ends. CDR3 amino acids: CAISESGALDYGYTF. The CDR3 DNA follows: TGTGCCATCAGTGAGTCGGGGGCTCTGGACTATGGCTACACCTTC.

This rearrangement joins TRBV20-1 to TRBJ2-3; unclear D gene. Germline V gene data show CDR1 as DFQATT and CDR2 as SNEGSKA (reference sequence). Trimming took 0 bases from V and 0 from J, leaving 4 bases between them. This CDR3 spans 13 amino acids. The CDR3 DNA sequence: TGCAGTGCTAGAGACCCTAGCACAGATACGCAGTATTTT. Its protein is CSARDPSTDTQYF.

The chain carries TRBV12-3 or TRBV12-4 and TRBJ1-4; D gene unclear. V lost 4 bases and J 5 bases, leaving 14 bases between the germline ends. The CDR3 is 15 residues long. The CDR3 is CASSSGRDINEKLFF. The CDR3, as DNA: TGTGCCAGCAGTTCGGGCAGAGACATCAATGAAAAACTGTTTTTT.

This chain joins TRBV4-3 and TRBJ2-7, with 7 bases that match TRBD1. Germline CDR1 is LGHNA and CDR2 is YSLEER. J was trimmed by 3 bases and V by 5 bases; bases with no gene match: 7. The CDR3 covers 14 residues. This chain's CDR3 is CASSNPGQFYEQYF. CDR3 nucleotides: TGCGCCAGCAGCAACCCGGGACAGTTCTACGAGCAGTACTTC.

The chain combines TRBV2 with TRBJ1-5; D remains ambiguous. The CDR3 length is 13 residues. The germline V gene has CDR1 SNHLY and CDR2 FYNNEI. The V end was cut by 11 bases, the J end by 4 bases, with 15 bases between. The DNA for the CDR3 is TGTGCCGGCGGGCAGCCTGGGAATCAGCCCCAGCATTTT. Translated: CAGGQPGNQPQHF.

J is TRBJ2-5 and V is TRBV29-1, with 7 bases matching TRBD1. CDR1 and CDR2 from the germline V gene are SQVTM and ANQGSEA. CDR3 length equals 13 residues. V trimming: 0 bases; J trimming: 5 bases; junction bases outside the gene matches: 3. The CDR3 reads CSVEDLGQETQYF. The DNA of the CDR3 is TGCAGCGTTGAAGATCTGGGACAGGAGACCCAGTACTTC.

As DNA, the CDR3 is TGCAGTGCTAGTGAGCTAGCGGGAGCAGATACGCAGTATTTT. This codes for CSASELAGADTQYF. The rearrangement links TRBV20-1 to TRBJ2-3, with TRBD2 identical over 10 bases. The V segment lost 3 bases and the J segment 4 bases; nucleotides outside the gene matches: 4. CDR3 length equals 14 residues. CDR1 and CDR2 from the germline V gene are DFQATT and SNEGSKA (reference sequence).

The V gene is TRBV6-5, the J gene TRBJ2-1, with D perhaps matching TRBD1 (6 bases). Gene TRBJ2-7 matches the end of the DNA better, so the J call may be wrong. Germline V CDR1 and CDR2: MNHEY, SVGAGI. The CDR3 consists of 14 residues. CDR3 sequence: CASSYSRGPYEQYF. CDR3 nucleotides: TGTGCCAGCAGTTATTCCAGGGGACCCTACGAGCAGTACTTC.

CDR3 in DNA: TGTGCCAGCAGCCCGGGGGCAGGGGGCTACGAGCAGTACTTC. This translates into CASSPGAGGYEQYF. The V call is TRBV9, the J call TRBJ2-7, with D tentatively TRBD1 (7 bases). Deletions cut 4 bases from V and 3 bases from J, with 14 bases between. The CDR3 is 14 amino acids. The germline CDR1 and CDR2 sequences are SGDLS and YYNGEE.

This clonotype has just one count. The chain employs TRBV4-2 and TRBJ2-4; D ambiguous. The assigned J gene may be wrong: the sequence end matches TRBJ2-7 better. Germline V gives CDR1 LGHNA, CDR2 YNFKEQ. This CDR3 has 16 residues. CDR3 protein: CASSQVLTQKDVEQYF. Written as DNA, the CDR3 is TGTGCCAGCAGCCAAGTATTAACTCAAAAGGATGTCGAGCAGTACTTC.

This clonotype was detected only a few times. The rearrangement uses TRBV6-5 and TRBJ2-7, with TRBD1 identical over 7 bases. J lost 5 bases, V lost 0 bases, and 13 bases had no gene match. Germline V gene sequence: CDR1 MNHEY, CDR2 SVGAGI. The CDR3 extends over 17 amino acids. The CDR3 sequence is CASSYSRQGVSYDEQYF. The CDR3 coding sequence is TGTGCCAGCAGTTACTCGAGACAGGGTGTCAGCTACGACGAGCAGTACTTC.

The V gene is TRBV10-3, the J gene TRBJ1-1; tentatively, D is TRBD1 (5 bases). Germline V gene lookup returns CDR1 ENHRY and CDR2 SYGVKD. The CDR3 is 13 amino acids. V was shortened by 10 bases and J by 2 bases, with 14 bases between the two germline ends. CDR3 protein: CATQGQGNTEAFF. CDR3 nucleotides: TGTGCCACCCAAGGGCAGGGTAACACTGAAGCTTTCTTT.

J is TRBJ2-7 and V is TRBV4-1; 8 bases agree with TRBD2. The CDR3 has 16 residues. Germline values: CDR1 MGHRA, CDR2 YSYEKL. Unmatched junction bases numbered 7, after V lost 0 bases and J lost 3 bases. The CDR3 loop reads CASSQDPGLGSYEQYF. For the CDR3, the DNA is TGCGCCAGCAGCCAAGACCCGGGACTAGGGAGCTACGAGCAGTACTTC.

This chain joins TRBV11-2 and TRBJ1-2; tentatively, D is TRBD1 (6 bases). CDR1 and CDR2 (germline): SGHAT, FQNNGV. Trimming took off 11 bases at V and 0 bases at J, with 25 bases between the two ends. The CDR3 sequence is 17 residues long. The CDR3 region has the DNA TGTGCCTCTTTCGGGGGTTGGGAGGGACAAGCTAACTATGGCTACACCTTC. Its protein product is CASFGGWEGQANYGYTF.

A few counts support this clonotype. DNA for the CDR3: TGCAGCGTTGAGTCCCCGGGACGGCGGAACACCATATATTTT. Translating gives CSVESPGRRNTIYF. This sequence joins TRBV29-1 and TRBJ1-3; possible D gene TRBD1, 5 bases. Trimming cost V 3 bases and J 7 bases, with 16 bases left between them. This CDR3 is built from 14 residues. Germline V gene sequence: CDR1 SQVTM, CDR2 ANQGSEA.

This clonotype was found once. J is TRBJ2-3 and V is TRBV10-3; TRBD1 matches at 8 bases. The CDR3 runs to 16 residues. Per germline, CDR1 ENHRY and CDR2 SYGVKD. Trimming cost V 2 bases and J 5 bases; bases outside gene matches: 9. The CDR3 region is CAISEIGQGGGDTQYF. The CDR3 DNA is TGTGCCATCAGTGAGATCGGACAGGGAGGAGGAGATACGCAGTATTTT.